The sequence of this T cell receptor (beta chain) was determined in a study of CD8 T cells in Susac syndrome. The authors reverse transcribed roughly 0.5 to 1 ug RNA with random hexamers. Across 54 Vbeta and 13 Jbeta, immunoSEQ multiplex PCR amplified TCR beta CDR3. Via MiXCR, TCRdb re-called the immunoSEQ multiplex PCR reads, giving one row per CDR3 protein. The sample yields 84,000 or so distinct CDR3 sequences, about 93% seen once. Germline V gives CDR1 MNHEY, CDR2 SVGEGT. The CDR3 extends over 21 amino acids. V lost 2 bases and J 0 bases, leaving 26 bases between the germline ends. This TCR derives from a human donor with Susac syndrome. Material: CD8+ T cells from PBMCs. The chain uses TRBV6-2 or TRBV6-3 and TRBJ2-1; perhaps D is TRBD1 or TRBD2 (5 bases each). The DNA for the CDR3 is TGTGCCAGCAGTTACCTAACCCCCGCCGGGGCTGTTCCGAGCTCCTACAATGAGCAGTTCTTC. The encoded protein is CASSYLTPAGAVPSSYNEQFF.